The following is a TCR beta chain sequence with its context. This clonotype was found many times. Its antigen is not yet known. Base quality data are lacking; no much larger clone is found one base away. For 2 to 3 days, T cells were expanded from blood mononuclear cells using either the anti-CD3 antibody OKT3 or CD3/CD28 Dynabeads. The culture conditions for expanded T cells were RPMI 1640 plus 10% fetal bovine serum, recombinant human IL-2 (approximately 100 IU/ml) and IL-7 (around 4.7 ng/ml). Each coculture mixed about 50,000 target cells and about 50,000 normal T cells with bispecific antibody in around 99 ul and was incubated at 37 degrees C for 15 to 20 hours. Each bispecific antibody consisted of two single-chain variable fragments expressed in a single-chain diabody format with a His tag. Effector T cells came from healthy human donors; peripheral blood mononuclear cells were isolated from leukapheresis samples by Ficoll density gradient centrifugation.

This sample was taken from a study of beta chain bispecific antibodies for T cell cancers (dated by TCRdb to the early 2020s). About the study as a whole: After T cells from healthy donors were cocultured with bispecific antibodies and T cell leukemia lines, the researchers used TRBV sequencing of the cells that survived to measure how much each TRBV family was depleted. Surface TRBV12 (TRBV12-3) was expressed by Jurkat cells, and surface TRBV5-5 was expressed by HPB-ALL cells. Study-wide findings and limitations: Leukemia cell line cells were mixed with normal T cells in each sequenced sample, and most of the targeted TRBV signal was derived from the leukemia cells rather than from the normal T cells. Cross-reactivity of the anti-TRBV5-5 antibody with TRBV5-6 was attributed to high sequence similarity between the two genes.

Unique molecular identifier barcodes were incorporated into the libraries and were used for clonotype quantification. Qiagen AllPrep DNA/RNA Micro kits were used to isolate total RNA, and an Agilent TapeStation was used to check RNA quality. TCR beta libraries were constructed by 5' RACE, in which cDNA synthesis was followed by two PCR steps with TCR beta constant-region gene-specific primers. An Illumina MiSeq platform was used to sequence the TCR beta libraries. As for the authors' bioinformatics: Reads were processed with MIGEC, MiXCR and VDJtools. Clonotype frequency was calculated as the fraction of unique molecular identifiers assigned to a given clonotype among all unique molecular identifiers in the sample. Nonfunctional TRBV genes classified in IMGT as pseudogenes or open reading frames, such as TRBV1, TRBV12-1 and TRBV21, were excluded. TCRdb redid the processing of the public reads, applying fastp at Q25 and MiXCR, and retained in-frame beta chains. Every distinct CDR3 protein forms one entry, paired with its most common genes and DNA. The V and J calls, along with clone size, are taken from TCRdb and not from the paper's own processing. Recorded for this sample are some 17,000 distinct CDR3 sequences; roughly 2.1% of them occurred a single time. The top ten clonotypes cover 6.9% of the sample.

In the germline V gene, CDR1 corresponds to MGHRA and CDR2 to YSYEKL. Including the terminal cysteine and phenylalanine, the CDR3 comprises 15 residues. The only DNA kept is the CDR3, 45 bases in frame from the first base. V drops 4 bases and J drops 4 bases, leaving 16 bases in between. The source of this sequence is a human donor in good health. Some clones in this sample may be carry-over from other donors' samples. The sequencing input was healthy donor T cells cultured with leukemia cells. This receptor chain uses TRBV4-1 and TRBJ1-1; 6 matching bases give a weak D call of TRBD1. The DNA is TGCGCCAGCAGCCCGTGGGAGGGGGTTGGCACTGAAGCTTTCTTT. Its translation is CASSPWEGVGTEAFF.